This T cell receptor (beta chain) was recorded in a study of neoadjuvant anti-PD-1 for oral cavity cancer. Across the whole study: Patients without progression received a fourth nivolumab dose around day 43, then surgical resection on days 50-56. The study, taken as a whole, reports: Treg/Th17 ratio rose with pretreatment blood and fell with post-treatment tumor TCRbeta clonality.

PBMC libraries mostly used around 0.5 ug of input genomic DNA, with six replicates per sample. TCRdb's table, derived via immunoSEQ multiplex PCR, lists solely in-frame clones and lacks some. This table holds some 9,500 clones, just over 65% found once. Time point in this sample: after neoadjuvant nivolumab, at surgical resection. PBMCs were not maintained or expanded in culture before analysis. A word on this clone: The antigen remains undetermined.

Germline V gene lookup returns CDR1 SGHTA and CDR2 FQGNSA. The CDR3 totals 12 residues. V lost 5 bases, J lost 8 bases, and 10 bases lay in between. V usage is TRBV7-2 and J usage is TRBJ2-1; D is uncertain. The sequencing here drew on PBMCs, taken after nivolumab (anti-PD-1) treatment. The TCR sequence derives from a person aged 40-85 years with oral cavity squamous cell carcinoma. CDR3 amino acids: CASSPDGYEQFF. The CDR3 nucleotides are TGTGCCAGCAGCCCGGATGGGTATGAGCAGTTCTTC.